This T cell receptor (beta chain) was recorded in a study of blood T cell repertoires in COVID-19. Study overall: COVID-19 samples collected from the United States, Italy and Spain covered acute and convalescent phases. The cDNA or gDNA used as material had been derived from T cells, B-cell-depleted T cells, or PBMCs.

Authors' methods: Estimation of nucleated cell counts relied on the amplification of reference gene primers. Sequenced by immunoSEQ multiplex PCR; TCRdb stores in-frame clones only, minus some. From that table come the V and J calls and clone size; the DNA was used to work out D and trimming. The table lists some 170,000 clones, about 83% of them singletons. The CDR3 is 14 amino acids. The V and J ends lost 4 bases and 5 bases, in that order; junction bases with no gene match: 3. CDR1 and CDR2 from the germline V gene are WSHSY and SAAADI. The chain couples TRBV10-2 to TRBJ2-3; 10 bases agree with TRBD2. This clonotype was sampled from a man aged 60 to 69 with acute or convalescent COVID-19. What was sequenced was peripheral blood. DNA for the CDR3: TGCGCCAGCAGTGTGGCTAGCGGGGGAGATACGCAGTATTTT. Its translation: CASSVASGGDTQYF.